The 31 T cell receptor beta chains in this list originate from one sample, sequenced in a study of response to subunit inactivated influenza vaccine. MiXCR, applied by TCRdb to the RT-PCR reads, yields one record per CDR3 protein. This sample has roughly 500,000 distinct CDR3 sequences; about 25% occur once, and the top ten carry about 1.9%. Here the sequenced sample was CD4+ T cells sorted from PBMCs, taken roughly 5 days after vaccination. The origin of the receptors is a man aged 45-65 years who received an inactivated influenza vaccine.

The sample holds a few counts of this clonotype. The V and J genes are TRBV5-1 and TRBJ1-2; 8 bases are shared with TRBD1. From germline, CDR1 is SGHRS and CDR2 YFSETQ. After removal of 4 bases from V and 4 bases from J, the junction contained 6 bases not matched to a gene. The CDR3 is 14 residues long. Here the CDR3 DNA reads TGCGCCAGCAGCACTGGACAGGGTAGCTATGGCTACACCTTC. Translating gives CASSTGQGSYGYTF.

The chain is built from TRBV12-3 or TRBV12-4 and TRBJ2-6, with 9 positions matching TRBD1. The CDR3 has 16 amino acids. V lost 4 bases, J lost 4 bases, and 5 bases stayed unmatched. The CDR3 DNA sequence: TGTGCCAGCAGTTCCGGGACAGGGTTAGGGGCCAACGTCCTGACTTTC. This gives the protein CASSSGTGLGANVLTF.

The chain carries TRBV19 and TRBJ2-5; 10 bases are shared with TRBD1. This CDR3 contains 16 residues. Germline lookup yields CDR1 LNHDA and CDR2 SQIVND (reference sequence). The V gene end was trimmed by 5 bases and the J gene end by 6 bases; junction bases not matched to a gene: 12. The CDR3, as DNA: TGTGCCAGTAGTCCTACGACAGGGGGCCTCTCAAAGACCCAGTACTTC. Its protein product is CASSPTTGGLSKTQYF.

J is TRBJ2-1 and V is TRBV21-1; the D call of TRBD2 is as the table states it, not checked on the DNA. TRBV21-1 is listed as a pseudogene. There are 17 residues in the CDR3. This CDR3 reads CASSTPGDLAGVHEQFF. As DNA, the CDR3 is TGTGCCAGCAGCACACCGGGGGACTTAGCGGGAGTGCATGAGCAGTTCTTC.

This clonotype appeared a few times. The V gene is TRBV5-1, the J gene TRBJ2-5, with D maybe TRBD2 (6 bases). This CDR3 contains 16 residues. V lost 2 bases to trimming and J lost 5 bases, with 19 bases between them. Germline V lookup: CDR1 SGHRS, CDR2 YFSETQ. The CDR3 reads CASSFARHRGMETQYF. CDR3 DNA: TGCGCCAGCAGCTTCGCCCGGCATCGGGGGATGGAGACCCAGTACTTC. Drawing the rest from reference TRBV5-1 and TRBJ2-5, the complete variable domain is KAGVTQTPRYLIKTRGQQVTLSCSPISGHRSVSWYQQTPGQGLQFLFEYFSETQRNKGNFPGRFSGRQFSNSRSEMNVSTLELGDSALYLCASSFARHRGMETQYFGPGTRLLVL.

This clonotype came up many times. The chain is built from TRBV7-8 and TRBJ2-1; tentatively, D is TRBD2 (6 bases). In germline, CDR1 is SGHVS, CDR2 FQNEAQ. This CDR3 is 13 amino acids long. V lost 6 bases, J lost 8 bases, and 14 bases lay in between. The CDR3 nucleotides are TGTGCCAGCAGTGAGCCTAGGAGGGATGAGCAGTTCTTC. This codes for CASSEPRRDEQFF.

The V gene is TRBV11-2, the J gene TRBJ2-4; 10 nucleotides agree with TRBD1. The CDR3 loop spans 17 amino acids. The germline CDR1 and CDR2 sequences are SGHAT and FQNNGV. With V trimmed by 4 bases and J by 7 bases, 13 bases remained unmatched. CDR3: CASSSKSPGQGSNIQYF. CDR3 DNA sequence: TGTGCCAGCAGCTCCAAATCACCGGGACAGGGGAGCAACATTCAGTACTTC.

This clonotype was counted between two and nine times. This rearrangement joins TRBV10-3 to TRBJ2-7; no firm D call. The ends were cut back, 3 bases at V and 4 bases at J, with 4 bases in the middle. The CDR3 has 11 amino acids. Germline CDR1 reads ENHRY; CDR2 reads SYGVKD. The CDR3 bases are TGTGCCATCAGTGAATTGTACGAGCAGTACTTC. Translated, it gives CAISELYEQYF.

This clonotype was observed a few times. The rearrangement joins TRBV20-1 to TRBJ1-1, with 10 bases aligning to TRBD1. The V and J ends lost 5 bases and 4 bases, in that order; junction bases with no gene match: 4. From germline, CDR1 is DFQATT and CDR2 SNEGSKA (reference sequence). The CDR3 is 13 amino acids. CDR3 nucleotide sequence: TGCAGTGCTGACAGGGGGCAAGGCACTGAAGCTTTCTTT. As protein: CSADRGQGTEAFF.

This clonotype was seen many times. The chain combines TRBV11-2 with TRBJ2-7, with 8 bases lining up with TRBD2. CDR3 size: 13 residues. V shed 7 bases and J 3 bases; nucleotides not matched to a gene: 5. The germline V gene has CDR1 SGHAT and CDR2 FQNNGV. In DNA, the CDR3 is TGTGCCAGCACCCTCAGCGGGAGCTACGAGCAGTACTTC. Its protein is CASTLSGSYEQYF.

The gene calls are TRBV12-3 or TRBV12-4 and TRBJ1-5; tentative D call: TRBD1 (5 bases). This CDR3 is built from 14 residues. Trimming left V 3 bases short and J 11 bases short, with 17 bases between. CDR3 residues: CASSLGFSGASQHF. CDR3 in DNA: TGTGCCAGCAGTTTGGGGTTCAGTGGGGCCTCCCAGCATTTT.

This chain uses TRBV5-1 with TRBJ2-7; possible D gene TRBD1, 6 bases. From germline, CDR1 is SGHRS and CDR2 YFSETQ. The germline V and J ends were trimmed by 5 bases and 3 bases, with 18 bases remaining between them. The length of the CDR3 is 15 residues. CDR3 residues: CASSPMGRGNYEQYF. The CDR3 DNA reads as TGCGCCAGCAGTCCCATGGGCAGGGGTAACTACGAGCAGTACTTC.

This clonotype was detected only a few times. J is TRBJ2-7 and V is TRBV7-2; 7 bases match TRBD1. The CDR3 extends over 13 amino acids. Looked up from germline, CDR1 is SGHTA and CDR2 is FQGNSA. V shed 4 bases, J shed 2 bases, and the junction held 2 bases outside the gene matches. The DNA for the CDR3 is TGTGCCAGCAGCTCGACAGGGACCTACGAGCAGTACTTC. Its protein is CASSSTGTYEQYF.

This clonotype turned up a few times. The V gene is TRBV6-1, the J gene TRBJ2-3; 12 nucleotides agree with TRBD2. Losses at the gene ends were 8 bases for V and 2 bases for J; bases not matched to a gene: 5. The CDR3 is 15 residues long. CDR1 is MNHNS and CDR2 is SASEGT in the germline V gene. The CDR3: CASGGLAGLTDTQYF. In DNA form, the CDR3 reads TGTGCCAGCGGAGGACTAGCGGGACTCACAGATACGCAGTATTTT.

This clonotype has more than one count but fewer than ten. The chain links TRBV20-1 to TRBJ2-3; D call uncertain. This CDR3 spans 11 amino acids. Trimming pared 2 bases from V and 2 bases from J, leaving 2 bases between. Per the germline V gene, CDR1 is DFQATT and CDR2 is SNEGSKA (reference sequence). Here the CDR3 reads CSARITDTQYF. CDR3 coding DNA: TGCAGTGCTAGAATCACAGATACGCAGTATTTT.

This clonotype was seen only a few times. The chain joins TRBV4-1 to TRBJ2-7, with D possibly being TRBD2 (6 bases). Trimming stripped 3 bases from V and 6 bases from J, with 15 bases between. The CDR3 loop spans 14 amino acids. The germline V gene has CDR1 MGHRA and CDR2 YSYEKL. CDR3 nucleotide sequence: TGCGCCAGCAGCCATCAACCGGGGGAGTCCGAGCAGTACTTC. It codes for CASSHQPGESEQYF.

The sample holds a few counts of this clonotype. CDR3 in DNA: TGTGCCAGCAGTCCCAGACAGGGGGCGAGCACTGAAGCTTTCTTT. It codes for CASSPRQGASTEAFF. The chain links TRBV12-3 or TRBV12-4 to TRBJ1-1; 10 bases line up with TRBD1. The CDR3 length is 15 residues. V dropped 5 bases and J dropped 4; count of bases not matched to a gene: 7.

The rearrangement uses TRBV7-9 and TRBJ1-1, with TRBD1 identical over 10 bases. Trimming at V came to 5 bases and at J to 5 bases, leaving 8 bases not matched to a gene. In germline, CDR1 is SEHNR, CDR2 FQNEAQ (reference sequence). This CDR3 has 15 residues. The CDR3 region is CASSPLTGGGTEAFF. The CDR3 DNA follows: TGTGCCAGCAGCCCCCTGACAGGGGGCGGGACTGAAGCTTTCTTT.

This clonotype has only a few counts. The V gene is TRBV6-6, the J gene TRBJ2-5; TRBD2 matches at 8 bases. Germline V gene data show CDR1 as MNHNY and CDR2 as SVGAGI (reference sequence). The CDR3 runs to 13 residues. V lost 7 bases and J lost 3; bases outside the gene matches: 4. CDR3 sequence: CASTAGGKETQYF. In DNA form, the CDR3 reads TGTGCCAGCACGGCGGGGGGCAAAGAGACCCAGTACTTC.

There are a few counts of this clonotype. The gene calls are TRBV20-1 and TRBJ1-3; D perhaps matches TRBD1 (6 bases). CDR3 length: 13 amino acids. V lost 5 bases and J 2 bases, leaving 10 bases between the germline ends. The germline V gene has CDR1 DFQATT and CDR2 SNEGSKA (reference sequence). The CDR3 coding sequence is TGCAGTGCTGCACAGGGCGCTGGAAACACCATATATTTT. Protein: CSAAQGAGNTIYF.

V usage is TRBV6-2 or TRBV6-3 and J usage is TRBJ2-7, with TRBD1 matching over 7 bases. Trimming removed 7 bases from V and 2 bases from J; junction bases left unmatched: 8. The CDR3 totals 14 residues. CDR1 and CDR2 from the germline V gene are MNHEY and SVGEGT. The CDR3 DNA reads TGTGCCAGCAACACACAGGGGCGAACCTACGAGCAGTACTTC. Its protein is CASNTQGRTYEQYF.

In its sample, this clonotype was seen a few times. This chain joins TRBV2 and TRBJ1-6; 7 nucleotides agree with TRBD1. The CDR3 covers 12 residues. V lost 11 bases and J lost 12; bases outside the gene matches: 10. Germline CDR1 is SNHLY and CDR2 is FYNNEI. The CDR3 is CASRDSLGPLHF. The CDR3 DNA reads TGTGCCTCCCGGGACAGCCTGGGACCCCTCCACTTT.

The V and J genes are TRBV10-1 and TRBJ2-3; D is perhaps TRBD1 or TRBD2 (5 bases each). The CDR3 sequence is 16 residues long. CDR1 and CDR2 from the germline V gene are WNHNN and SYGVQD (reference sequence). V lost 1 base and J 2 bases, leaving 13 bases between the germline ends. CDR3 coding DNA: TGCGCCAGCAGTGAGTATGTGGGGGACCCCACAGATACGCAGTATTTT. Residues: CASSEYVGDPTDTQYF.

The J gene is TRBJ1-1, the V gene TRBV6-2 or TRBV6-3; D is unresolved. This CDR3 region has 14 residues. V lost 2 bases, J lost 4 bases, and 11 bases lay in between. Germline lookup yields CDR1 MNHEY and CDR2 SVGEGT. This chain's CDR3 is CASSYNVGGTEAFF. The CDR3 nucleotides read TGTGCCAGCAGTTACAACGTTGGAGGCACTGAAGCTTTCTTT.

This clonotype has only a few counts. The chain carries TRBV4-2 and TRBJ2-3; 7 bases are shared with TRBD2. Per the germline V gene, CDR1 is LGHNA and CDR2 is YNFKEQ. CDR3 length equals 16 residues. After removal of 0 bases from V and 2 bases from J, the junction contained 5 bases not matched to a gene. CDR3 coding DNA: TGTGCCAGCAGCCAAGATAAGGCGGGAGTCACAGATACGCAGTATTTT. It encodes CASSQDKAGVTDTQYF.

The chain has TRBV28 and TRBJ2-7; 8 positions agree with TRBD1. The germline CDR1 and CDR2 sequences are MDHEN and SYDVKM. The CDR3 is made up of 13 amino acids. Unmatched junction bases numbered 4, after V lost 4 bases and J lost 5 bases. Here the CDR3 reads CASSSGQGHEQYF. CDR3 DNA sequence: TGTGCCAGCAGTTCCGGACAGGGCCACGAGCAGTACTTC.

This clonotype has just a few counts. The V gene is TRBV12-3 or TRBV12-4, the J gene TRBJ1-1; D unclear. V was cut by 0 bases and J by 0 bases, with 17 bases left in between. CDR3 size: 18 residues. The CDR3 sequence: CASSLALGRVPMNTEAFF. The CDR3 nucleotides read TGTGCCAGCAGTTTAGCGCTAGGAAGGGTCCCGATGAACACTGAAGCTTTCTTT.

The chain links TRBV11-2 to TRBJ2-6; D gene unclear. Between the trimmed V and J ends, which lost 0 bases and 0 bases, there was a span of 9 bases. The CDR3 totals 17 residues. Germline values: CDR1 SGHAT, CDR2 FQNNGV. The CDR3 protein is CASSLDPPGSGANVLTF. CDR3 DNA: TGTGCCAGCAGCTTAGATCCTCCGGGCTCTGGGGCCAACGTCCTGACTTTC.

The J gene is TRBJ2-2, the V gene TRBV5-4; the match to TRBD1 covers 9 bases. This CDR3 is 16 amino acids long. V lost 4 bases and J lost 3; bases outside the gene matches: 7. From germline, CDR1 is SGHNT and CDR2 YYREEE (reference sequence). This CDR3 reads CASSQDRGYYTGELFF. CDR3 sequence (DNA): TGTGCCAGCAGCCAGGACAGGGGATACTACACCGGGGAGCTGTTTTTT. Complete variable domain (other parts from reference TRBV5-4 and TRBJ2-2): ETGVTQSPTHLIKTRGQQVTLRCSSQSGHNTVSWYQQALGQGPQFIFQYYREEENGRGNFPPRFSGLQFPNYSSELNVNALELDDSALYLCASSQDRGYYTGELFFGEGSRLTVL.

The chain has TRBV12-3 or TRBV12-4 and TRBJ1-2, with a possible D match to TRBD1 (5 bases). V was cut by 8 bases and J by 4 bases, with 17 bases left in between. This CDR3 is built from 14 residues. CDR3 DNA: TGTGCCAGCTACCCGGGGCGGACTCCCTATGGCTACACCTTC. Its translation: CASYPGRTPYGYTF.

A few counts support this clonotype. The chain recombines TRBV7-9 with TRBJ2-1, with D maybe TRBD2 (6 bases). The CDR3 sequence is 16 residues long. Trimming took 2 bases from V and 9 from J, leaving 20 bases between them. In germline, CDR1 is SEHNR, CDR2 FQNEAQ (reference sequence). CDR3 amino acids: CASSLQFPPGEAEQFF. The CDR3 DNA reads as TGTGCCAGCAGCTTACAGTTTCCGCCGGGGGAGGCTGAGCAGTTCTTC.